Listed here are 30 T cell receptor beta chains from one sample, sequenced in a study of OX40 agonist ivuxolimab in advanced cancers. Here immunoSEQ multiplex PCR was the method, and the copy in TCRdb shows in-frame clones only, minus some. The sample has over 70,000 clones, approximately 85% seen once. The material was CD4+ or CD8+ T cells sorted from blood, obtained in a trial of the OX40 agonist ivuxolimab. The receptor source for this set is an adult with an advanced solid tumor such as melanoma, head and neck, liver or kidney cancer.

Only one count was recorded for this clone. The chain uses TRBV5-5 and TRBJ1-2; D unresolved. The CDR3 spans 13 residues. The germline V and J ends were trimmed by 0 bases and 7 bases, with 10 bases remaining between them. Germline V gives CDR1 SGHKS, CDR2 YYEKEE (reference sequence). The CDR3, as DNA: TGTGCCAGCAGCTTGGCCGGTGCCTTTGGCTACACCTTC. It is translated as CASSLAGAFGYTF. The full variable domain, in which reference TRBV5-5 and TRBJ1-2 provide the parts outside the CDR3, is DAGVTQSPTHLIKTRGQQVTLRCSPISGHKSVSWYQQVLGQGPQFIFQYYEKEERGRGNFPDRFSARQFPNYSSELNVNALLLGDSALYLCASSLAGAFGYTFGSGTRLTVV.

This chain connects TRBV5-4 to TRBJ2-7, with 7 positions matching TRBD1. CDR1 and CDR2 (germline): SGHNT, YYREEE (reference sequence). This CDR3 spans 15 amino acids. The trim removed 2 bases at V and 0 bases at J, leaving 5 bases unmatched. The CDR3, as DNA: TGTGCCAGCAGCTTTCAGCCAGGGGGCTCCTACGAGCAGTACTTC. The encoded protein is CASSFQPGGSYEQYF.

In regard to this clone: The sample has other DNA sequences that encode this CDR3 too. V and J are TRBV11-1 and TRBJ1-1, with 8 positions matching TRBD1. From germline, CDR1 is SGHAT and CDR2 FQDESV (reference sequence). V trimming: 5 bases; J trimming: 4 bases; junction bases outside the gene matches: 3. This CDR3 is built from 13 residues. CDR3: CASSPQGGTEAFF. The CDR3, as DNA: TGTGCCAGCAGCCCACAGGGGGGCACTGAAGCTTTCTTT. Full variable domain (remainder filled in from reference TRBV11-1 and TRBJ1-1): EAEVAQSPRYKITEKSQAVAFWCDPISGHATLYWYRQILGQGPELLVQFQDESVVDDSQLPKDRFSAERLKGVDSTLKIQPAELGDSAMYLCASSPQGGTEAFFGQGTRLTVV.

The chain recombines TRBV6-5 with TRBJ1-1; D uncertain. CDR3 length: 13 residues. CDR1 is MNHEY, CDR2 SVGAGI, per germline. V lost 5 bases to trimming and J lost 11 bases, with 18 bases between them. In DNA, the CDR3 is TGTGCCAGCAGTAACCCGATGGGAATTGGGGCTTTCTTT. Its protein is CASSNPMGIGAFF.

The chain is built from TRBV10-3 and TRBJ1-6; a possible D gene is TRBD1 (5 bases). The germline V gene has CDR1 ENHRY and CDR2 SYGVKD. V was pared by 8 bases and J by 6 bases, with 17 bases between. The CDR3 contains 15 residues. The CDR3 sequence: CAIGRTGASNSPLHF. As DNA, the CDR3 is TGTGCCATCGGGAGAACCGGGGCTTCTAATTCACCCCTCCACTTT.

This CDR3 reads CATSRDGASSYNEQFF. Written as DNA, the CDR3 is TGTGCCACCAGCAGAGATGGGGCGAGCTCCTACAATGAGCAGTTCTTC. This chain connects TRBV15 to TRBJ2-1; possibly TRBD1 for D (5 bases). The CDR3 is 16 residues long. V gave up 0 bases and J gave up 0 bases, with 9 bases separating them. The germline CDR1 and CDR2 sequences are LNHNV and YYDKDF (reference sequence).

V and J are TRBV19 and TRBJ1-5, with 7 bases aligning to TRBD1. The V gene's germline CDR1 is LNHDA and CDR2 SQIVND (reference sequence). V shed 10 bases and J 7 bases; nucleotides not matched to a gene: 10. This CDR3 contains 13 residues. CDR3 amino acids: CAINQGVGQPQHF. As DNA, the CDR3 is TGTGCCATTAACCAGGGGGTAGGGCAGCCCCAGCATTTT.

The rearrangement joins TRBV6-1 to TRBJ2-1, with 7 bases identical to TRBD2. J gave up 0 bases and V 5 bases, and 4 bases lay outside the gene matches. Germline V gene lookup returns CDR1 MNHNS and CDR2 SASEGT. The CDR3 extends over 15 amino acids. CDR3 loop: CASSPLALSYNEQFF. DNA of the CDR3: TGTGCCAGCAGTCCACTAGCGCTCTCCTACAATGAGCAGTTCTTC.

The rearrangement joins TRBV15 to TRBJ1-4; D ambiguous. Trimming took 1 base from V and 6 from J, leaving 3 bases between them. CDR3 length: 12 amino acids. Germline V lookup: CDR1 LNHNV, CDR2 YYDKDF (reference sequence). The CDR3 DNA follows: TGTGCCACCAGCAGAGCAGATGAAAAACTGTTTTTT. This gives the protein CATSRADEKLFF.

V is TRBV6-5 and J is TRBJ1-1, with D possibly TRBD1 on 5 matching bases. Trimming left V 3 bases short and J 3 bases short, with 17 bases between. Germline CDR1 and CDR2: MNHEY and SVGAGI. The CDR3 is 16 residues long. The CDR3 DNA sequence: TGTGCCAGCAGTTATTTAGGGGTTACTTCGGACACTGAAGCTTTCTTT. Its translation: CASSYLGVTSDTEAFF.

This chain uses TRBV5-1 with TRBJ1-3, with 8 bases fitting TRBD1. Germline CDR1 is SGHRS and CDR2 is YFSETQ. The CDR3 has 15 amino acids. The trim removed 1 base at V and 1 base at J, leaving 1 base unmatched. CDR3 sequence: CASSLTGGSGNTIYF. The CDR3 DNA is TGCGCCAGCAGCTTGACAGGGGGTTCTGGAAACACCATATATTTT.

The chain joins TRBV29-1 to TRBJ2-7; weak D call: TRBD1 (6 bases). CDR3 size: 13 residues. Between the trimmed V and J ends, which lost 7 bases and 2 bases, there was a span of 15 bases. Germline V gene sequence: CDR1 SQVTM, CDR2 ANQGSEA. CDR3 region: CSARGRGPYEQYF. DNA of the CDR3: TGCAGCGCAAGGGGCAGGGGCCCCTACGAGCAGTACTTC.

This clone came up a few times. The V call is TRBV11-3, the J call TRBJ2-1; 9 nucleotides agree with TRBD2. The CDR3 has 15 residues. The trim removed 0 bases at V and 7 bases at J, leaving 4 bases unmatched. Per germline, CDR1 SGHNT and CDR2 YENEEA. The CDR3 sequence is CASSLEGGRVNEQFF. As DNA, the CDR3 is TGTGCCAGCAGCTTAGAGGGCGGGAGGGTGAATGAGCAGTTCTTC.

The chain links TRBV5-1 to TRBJ1-2; D is uncertain. V dropped 0 bases and J dropped 6 bases, with 9 bases sitting between them. CDR3 size: 13 residues. Germline CDR1 is SGHRS and CDR2 is YFSETQ. This CDR3 reads CASSLEGSNGYTF. CDR3 nucleotide sequence: TGCGCCAGCAGCTTGGAGGGAAGCAATGGCTACACCTTC. The full variable domain, with the rest looked up from reference TRBV5-1 and TRBJ1-2, is KAGVTQTPRYLIKTRGQQVTLSCSPISGHRSVSWYQQTPGQGLQFLFEYFSETQRNKGNFPGRFSGRQFSNSRSEMNVSTLELGDSALYLCASSLEGSNGYTFGSGTRLTVV.

The chain recombines TRBV2 with TRBJ1-2, with unresolved D. The ends were cut back, 8 bases at V and 7 bases at J, with 20 bases in the middle. The CDR3 runs 14 residues. Per germline, CDR1 SNHLY and CDR2 FYNNEI. CDR3 amino acids: CASGSAGIGRGYTF. In DNA form, the CDR3 reads TGTGCCAGCGGAAGCGCGGGTATAGGTCGTGGCTACACCTTC.

This chain uses TRBV7-9 with TRBJ1-5; the match to TRBD1 covers 7 bases. This CDR3 comprises 16 residues. V shed 1 base, J shed 1 base, and the junction held 4 bases outside the gene matches. Per the germline V gene, CDR1 is SEHNR and CDR2 is FQNEAQ (reference sequence). CDR3 DNA sequence: TGTGCCAGCAGCTTAGGACAGGGAGGGAGCAATCAGCCCCAGCATTTT. Its protein is CASSLGQGGSNQPQHF.

The chain combines TRBV5-6 with TRBJ1-5; 8 positions match TRBD1. The V gene's germline CDR1 is SGHDT and CDR2 YYEEEE. The CDR3 is 14 amino acids. V lost 4 bases, J lost 9 bases, and 9 bases stayed unmatched. CDR3 DNA sequence: TGTGCCAGCAGCCCCGGACAGGGCCGCGGGCCCCAGCATTTT. Translating it yields CASSPGQGRGPQHF. The full variable domain, completed using reference TRBV5-6 and TRBJ1-5, is DAGVTQSPTHLIKTRGQQVTLRCSPKSGHDTVSWYQQALGQGPQFIFQYYEEEERQRGNFPDRFSGHQFPNYSSELNVNALLLGDSALYLCASSPGQGRGPQHFGDGTRLSIL.

J is TRBJ1-6 and V is TRBV9; TRBD1 matches at 10 bases. The V segment lost 4 bases and the J segment 7 bases; nucleotides outside the gene matches: 5. CDR1 and CDR2 (germline): SGDLS, YYNGEE. The CDR3 consists of 15 residues. CDR3 DNA: TGTGCCAGCAGCATAGGGGACAGGGGAAATTCACCCCTCCACTTT. Translating it yields CASSIGDRGNSPLHF.

This rearrangement joins TRBV6-6 to TRBJ1-5, with D uncertain. The CDR3 consists of 13 residues. Trimming removed 3 bases from V and 4 bases from J, with 7 bases in between. Germline CDR1 is MNHNY and CDR2 is SVGAGI (reference sequence). In nucleotides, the CDR3 is TGTGCCAGCAGTTATCTAGAGAATCAGCCCCAGCATTTT. Encoded protein: CASSYLENQPQHF.

The genes are TRBV14 and TRBJ1-6; possible D gene TRBD1, 5 bases. The V gene lost 1 base and the J gene lost 9 bases, with 13 bases spanning the gap. CDR1 is SGHDN and CDR2 is FVKESK in the germline V gene. The CDR3 consists of 15 residues. DNA of the CDR3: TGTGCCAGCAGCCAAGGAGGCCAGGGTCGTTCACCCCTCCACTTT. Protein: CASSQGGQGRSPLHF.

The chain is built from TRBV6-6 and TRBJ1-1, with D unclear. The V and J ends lost 0 bases and 1 base respectively, with 9 bases between them. From germline, CDR1 is MNHNY and CDR2 SVGAGI (reference sequence). The CDR3 contains 15 residues. DNA for the CDR3: TGTGCCAGCAGTTACTCGGCCACAGCGAACACTGAAGCTTTCTTT. This translates into CASSYSATANTEAFF.

This chain links TRBV6-1 with TRBJ1-1, with a weak D call TRBD1 (5 bases). Trimming cost V 5 bases and J 5 bases, with 6 bases left between them. Germline CDR1 reads MNHNS; CDR2 reads SASEGT. This CDR3 spans 11 amino acids. The CDR3 here is CASSYRTEAFF. The CDR3, as DNA: TGTGCCAGCAGTTACAGGACTGAAGCTTTCTTT.

This chain joins TRBV27 and TRBJ2-5; 8 nucleotides align to TRBD2. The germline V gene has CDR1 MNHEY and CDR2 SMNVEV (reference sequence). CDR3 size: 13 residues. After removal of 5 bases from V and 4 bases from J, the junction contained 3 bases not matched to a gene. The CDR3 sequence is CASSPAGGETQYF. CDR3 DNA sequence: TGTGCCAGCAGTCCCGCGGGGGGAGAGACCCAGTACTTC.

This clone was detected only once. The rearrangement links TRBV6-5 to TRBJ1-1, with a tentative D call TRBD1 (6 bases). V lost 6 bases and J lost 6, with 17 bases in between. The CDR3 has 14 residues. Germline lookup yields CDR1 MNHEY and CDR2 SVGAGI. CDR3 residues: CASRGTPPTAEAFF. In nucleotides, the CDR3 is TGTGCCAGCAGGGGGACACCTCCTACCGCTGAAGCTTTCTTT.

The chain recombines TRBV6-1 with TRBJ1-2; TRBD1 aligns across 8 bases. Trimming removed 5 bases from V and 2 bases from J; junction bases left unmatched: 7. There are 15 residues in the CDR3. Germline V gene data show CDR1 as MNHNS and CDR2 as SASEGT. The CDR3: CASSLDRAQNYGYTF. For the CDR3, the DNA is TGTGCCAGCAGTCTGGACAGGGCCCAAAACTATGGCTACACCTTC.

This rearrangement joins TRBV9 to TRBJ1-1; D is uncertain. This CDR3 is 13 amino acids long. Germline V CDR1 and CDR2: SGDLS, YYNGEE. V dropped 3 bases and J dropped 7 bases, with 13 bases sitting between them. The CDR3 sequence is CASSALSTSEAFF. In DNA form, the CDR3 reads TGTGCCAGCAGCGCCCTATCGACTAGTGAAGCTTTCTTT. The variable domain in full, with the rest retrieved from reference TRBV9 and TRBJ1-1, is DSGVTQTPKHLITATGQRVTLRCSPRSGDLSVYWYQQSLDQGLQFLIQYYNGEERAKGNILERFSAQQFPDLHSELNLSSLELGDSALYFCASSALSTSEAFFGQGTRLTVV.

The genes are TRBV5-6 and TRBJ1-1, with D perhaps TRBD1 (6 bases). Trimming took 1 base from V and 5 from J, leaving 12 bases between them. Germline values: CDR1 SGHDT, CDR2 YYEEEE. CDR3 length equals 14 residues. The CDR3 nucleotides read TGTGCCAGCAGCTTGAAGGGGGGTAGAACTGAAGCTTTCTTT. Translating gives CASSLKGGRTEAFF.

The chain recombines TRBV10-3 with TRBJ1-2; D might be TRBD1 (5 bases). V was shortened by 4 bases and J by 8 bases, with 8 bases between the two germline ends. From germline, CDR1 is ENHRY and CDR2 SYGVKD. The CDR3 is 11 residues long. The CDR3 DNA reads TGTGCCATCAGTGCCGGGGACGGCTACACCTTC. Amino acids: CAISAGDGYTF.

V gene TRBV1 combines with J gene TRBJ2-5; whether TRBD2, the table's D call, matches the DNA was not checked. TRBV1 is tagged as a pseudogene. The CDR3 extends over 10 amino acids. The CDR3 spells CRLGSETQYF. The CDR3 nucleotides read TGCAGATTAGGGAGCGAGACCCAGTACTTC.

The chain joins TRBV4-2 to TRBJ2-3, with D maybe TRBD2 (6 bases). The germline V gene encodes CDR1 LGHNA and CDR2 YNFKEQ. V was cut by 1 base and J by 0 bases, with 14 bases left in between. This CDR3 is built from 17 residues. CDR3: CASSQVRGGTSTDTQYF. The CDR3 DNA follows: TGTGCCAGCAGCCAAGTGCGGGGCGGAACTAGCACAGATACGCAGTATTTT.